Below are 10 T cell receptor beta chains sequenced from a single sample in a study of blood T cell dynamics during melanoma immunotherapy. Assay used: immunoSEQ multiplex PCR; TCRdb lists only in-frame clones, some missing. The table has thousands of clones, around 89% seen once; the top ten hold 2.3%. Time point reported: week 3, after first cycle of checkpoint inhibitor. The sample here was blood, taken from a patient treated with checkpoint blockade. The receptors were sampled from a human donor with melanoma.

The chain links TRBV15 to TRBJ2-7; 12 bases line up with TRBD1. V gave up 8 bases and J gave up 9 bases; unmatched junction bases: 8. The CDR3 loop spans 13 amino acids. Germline CDR1 is LNHNV and CDR2 is YYDKDF (reference sequence). CDR3 in DNA: TGTGCCACCGCCGGGACAGGGGGCGCGGGGCAGTACTTC. Protein sequence: CATAGTGGAGQYF.

The V and J genes are TRBV10-1 and TRBJ1-2; D ambiguous. Trimming shortened V by 5 bases and J by 0 bases, and 13 bases separated the two germline ends. CDR1 is WNHNN and CDR2 is SYGVQD in the germline V gene (reference sequence). There are 15 residues in the CDR3. CDR3 loop: CASSPRTGANYGYTF. For the CDR3, the DNA is TGCGCCAGCAGTCCTCGGACTGGGGCTAACTATGGCTACACCTTC.

The chain links TRBV5-4 to TRBJ1-3, with TRBD1 as a possible D gene (6 bases). Germline lookup yields CDR1 SGHNT and CDR2 YYREEE (reference sequence). Trimming shortened V by 0 bases and J by 4 bases, and 14 bases separated the two germline ends. CDR3 length: 16 amino acids. DNA of the CDR3: TGTGCCAGCAGCTTGGGTAGGGGGATATCAGGAAACACCATATATTTT. This translates into CASSLGRGISGNTIYF.

The chain uses TRBV6-6 and TRBJ1-5; the match to TRBD1 covers 8 bases. The CDR3 runs to 16 residues. Germline-derived CDR1 and CDR2 are MNHNY and SVGAGI (reference sequence). The V gene end was trimmed by 4 bases and the J gene end by 2 bases; junction bases not matched to a gene: 7. Written as DNA, the CDR3 is TGTGCCAGCAGTTTCCCGACAGGGGATGGCAATCAGCCCCAGCATTTT. Translated, it gives CASSFPTGDGNQPQHF.

V usage is TRBV7-2 and J usage is TRBJ1-1; TRBD1 matches at 8 bases. This CDR3 has 16 residues. Germline V CDR1 and CDR2: SGHTA, FQGNSA. Trimming took 1 base from V and 3 from J; bases not matched to a gene: 7. The CDR3 sequence is CASSLDDRGVDTEAFF. As DNA, the CDR3 is TGTGCCAGCAGCTTAGATGACAGGGGAGTGGACACTGAAGCTTTCTTT.

The CDR3 coding sequence is TGTGCCACAAAACAGGGGGGGGACTCACCCCTCCACTTT. Its translation is CATKQGGDSPLHF. V is TRBV6-6 and J is TRBJ1-6, with TRBD1 identical over 8 bases. Germline lookup yields CDR1 MNHNY and CDR2 SVGAGI (reference sequence). The CDR3 covers 13 residues. Trimming cost V 10 bases and J 10 bases; bases outside gene matches: 9.

V usage is TRBV7-9 and J usage is TRBJ1-1; the D gene is possibly TRBD1 (5 bases). In germline, CDR1 is SEHNR, CDR2 FQNEAQ (reference sequence). The CDR3 sequence is 15 residues long. Trimming cost V 4 bases and J 6 bases, with 18 bases left between them. CDR3 region: CASSSGPSTDAEAFF. Written as DNA, the CDR3 is TGTGCCAGCAGCTCGGGACCCTCAACAGACGCTGAAGCTTTCTTT.

The chain employs TRBV11-2 and TRBJ2-7; D perhaps matches TRBD1 (6 bases). Trimming cost V 1 base and J 5 bases, with 15 bases left between them. CDR3 size: 15 residues. Per the germline V gene, CDR1 is SGHAT and CDR2 is FQNNGV. In DNA, the CDR3 is TGTGCCAGCAGCTTAGCGCCAGGGGTGGGCCACGAGCAGTACTTC. As protein: CASSLAPGVGHEQYF.

The chain has TRBV6-1 and TRBJ2-7, with D tentatively TRBD2 (5 bases). The V end was cut by 7 bases, the J end by 7 bases, with 23 bases between. CDR1 is MNHNS, CDR2 SASEGT, per germline. The CDR3 sequence is 15 residues long. CDR3 DNA: TGTGCCAGCACTCGAGAAGGACTCTCGTCGCGGGAGCAGTACTTC. Residues: CASTREGLSSREQYF.

The chain employs TRBV27 and TRBJ1-1; D gene unclear. CDR1 and CDR2 (germline): MNHEY, SMNVEV (reference sequence). V lost 5 bases to trimming and J lost 6 bases, with 16 bases between them. The CDR3 covers 14 residues. For the CDR3, the DNA is TGTGCCAGCAGTCTCCGCGGGCCGGTCTCTGAAGCTTTCTTT. Protein: CASSLRGPVSEAFF.